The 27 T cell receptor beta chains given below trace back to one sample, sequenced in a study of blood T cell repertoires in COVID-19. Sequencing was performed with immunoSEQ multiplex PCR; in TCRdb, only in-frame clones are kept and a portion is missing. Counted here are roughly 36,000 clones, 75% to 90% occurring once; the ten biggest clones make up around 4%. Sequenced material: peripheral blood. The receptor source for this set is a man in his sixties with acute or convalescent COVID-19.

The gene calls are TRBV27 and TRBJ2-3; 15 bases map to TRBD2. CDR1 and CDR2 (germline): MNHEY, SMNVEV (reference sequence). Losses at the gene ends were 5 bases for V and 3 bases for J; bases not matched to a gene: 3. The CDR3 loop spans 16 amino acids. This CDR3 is CASSTGTSGRTDTQYF. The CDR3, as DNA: TGTGCCAGCAGTACCGGGACTAGCGGGAGGACAGATACGCAGTATTTT.

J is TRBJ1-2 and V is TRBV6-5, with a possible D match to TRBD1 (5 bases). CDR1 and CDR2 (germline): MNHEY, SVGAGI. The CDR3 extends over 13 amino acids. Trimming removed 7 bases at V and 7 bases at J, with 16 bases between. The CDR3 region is CASKQGVTGGYTF. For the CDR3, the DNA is TGTGCCAGCAAGCAGGGCGTGACGGGTGGCTACACCTTC.

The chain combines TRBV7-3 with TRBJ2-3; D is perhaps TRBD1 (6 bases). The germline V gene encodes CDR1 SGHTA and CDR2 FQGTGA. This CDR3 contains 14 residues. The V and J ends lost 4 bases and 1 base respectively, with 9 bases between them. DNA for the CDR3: TGTGCCAGCAGCTATGAGGGGGGCACAGATACGCAGTATTTT. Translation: CASSYEGGTDTQYF.

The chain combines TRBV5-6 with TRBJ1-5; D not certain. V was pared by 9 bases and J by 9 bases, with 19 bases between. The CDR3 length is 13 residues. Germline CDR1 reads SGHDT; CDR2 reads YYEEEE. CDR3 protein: CATSSEGRRPQHF. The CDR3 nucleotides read TGTGCCACATCATCGGAGGGTAGGAGGCCCCAGCATTTT.

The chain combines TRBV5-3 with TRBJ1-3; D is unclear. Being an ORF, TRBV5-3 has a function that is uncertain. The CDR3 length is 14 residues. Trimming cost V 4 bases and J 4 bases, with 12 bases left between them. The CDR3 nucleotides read TGTGCCAGAAGCCGTACGGGAGGGGGAAACACCATATATTTT. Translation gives CARSRTGGGNTIYF.

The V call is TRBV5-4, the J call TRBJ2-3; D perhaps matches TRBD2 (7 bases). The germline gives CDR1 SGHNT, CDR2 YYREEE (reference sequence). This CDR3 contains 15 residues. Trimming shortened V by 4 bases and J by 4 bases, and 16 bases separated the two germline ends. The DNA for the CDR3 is TGTGCCAGCAGCCTGGGGAGGGGGGGGCCAGATACGCAGTATTTT. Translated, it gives CASSLGRGGPDTQYF.

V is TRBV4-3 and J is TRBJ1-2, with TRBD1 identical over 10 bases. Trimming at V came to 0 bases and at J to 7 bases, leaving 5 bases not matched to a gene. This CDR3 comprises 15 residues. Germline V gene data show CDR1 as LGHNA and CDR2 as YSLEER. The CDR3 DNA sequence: TGCGCCAGCAGCCAAGATGGGACAGGGGATGGTGGCTACACCTTC. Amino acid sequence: CASSQDGTGDGGYTF.

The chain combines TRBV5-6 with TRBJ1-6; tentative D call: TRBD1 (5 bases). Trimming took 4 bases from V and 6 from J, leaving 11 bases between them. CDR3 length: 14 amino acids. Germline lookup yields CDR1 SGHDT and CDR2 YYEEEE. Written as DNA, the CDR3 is TGTGCCAGCAGCGCGGGGCATCTTAATTCACCCCTCCACTTT. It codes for CASSAGHLNSPLHF.

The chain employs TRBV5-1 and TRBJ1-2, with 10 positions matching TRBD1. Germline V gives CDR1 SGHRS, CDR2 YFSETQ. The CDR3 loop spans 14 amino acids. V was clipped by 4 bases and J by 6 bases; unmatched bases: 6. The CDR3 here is CASSVDRGLDGYTF. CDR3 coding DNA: TGCGCCAGCAGCGTCGACAGGGGGCTGGATGGCTACACCTTC.

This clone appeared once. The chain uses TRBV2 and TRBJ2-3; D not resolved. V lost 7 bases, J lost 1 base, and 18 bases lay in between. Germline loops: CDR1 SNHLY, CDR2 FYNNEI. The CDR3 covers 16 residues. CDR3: CASTSLGGARTDTQYF. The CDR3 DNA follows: TGTGCCAGCACCTCACTTGGCGGCGCCCGCACAGATACGCAGTATTTT. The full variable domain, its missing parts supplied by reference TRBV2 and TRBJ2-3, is EPEVTQTPSHQVTQMGQEVILRCVPISNHLYFYWYRQILGQKVEFLVSFYNNEISEKSEIFDDQFSVERPDGSNFTLKIRSTKLEDSAMYFCASTSLGGARTDTQYFGPGTRLTVL.

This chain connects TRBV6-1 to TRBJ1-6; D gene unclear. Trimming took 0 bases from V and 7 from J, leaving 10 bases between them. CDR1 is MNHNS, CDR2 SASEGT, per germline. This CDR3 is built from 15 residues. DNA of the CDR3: TGTGCCAGCAGTGAAGCCCCAGGAAAAAATTCACCCCTCCACTTT. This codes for CASSEAPGKNSPLHF.

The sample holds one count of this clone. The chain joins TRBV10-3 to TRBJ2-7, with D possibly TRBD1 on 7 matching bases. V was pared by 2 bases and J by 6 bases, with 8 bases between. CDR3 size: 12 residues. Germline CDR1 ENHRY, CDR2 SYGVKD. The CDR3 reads CAISEQGGEQYF. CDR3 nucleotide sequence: TGTGCCATCAGTGAGCAGGGGGGCGAGCAGTACTTC.

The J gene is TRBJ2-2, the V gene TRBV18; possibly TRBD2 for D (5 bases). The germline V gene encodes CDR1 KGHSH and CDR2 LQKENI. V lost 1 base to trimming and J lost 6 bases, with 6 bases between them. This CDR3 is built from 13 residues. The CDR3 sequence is CASSPLGAGELFF. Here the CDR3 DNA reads TGTGCCAGCTCACCACTGGGAGCCGGGGAGCTGTTTTTT.

This CDR3 reads CASSQGQRFSGNTIYF. The DNA for the CDR3 is TGTGCCAGCAGCCAGGGACAGCGCTTCTCTGGAAACACCATATATTTT. The chain links TRBV6-2 or TRBV6-3 to TRBJ1-3, with TRBD1 matching 7 bases. The J segment lost 0 bases and the V segment lost 6 bases, leaving 8 bases of the junction unmatched. The germline CDR1 and CDR2 sequences are MNHEY and SVGEGT. CDR3 length: 16 amino acids.

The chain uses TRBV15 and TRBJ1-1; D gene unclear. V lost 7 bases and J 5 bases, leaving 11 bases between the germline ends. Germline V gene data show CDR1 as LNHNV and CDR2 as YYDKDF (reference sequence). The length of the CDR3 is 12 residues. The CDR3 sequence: CATTSGGTEAFF. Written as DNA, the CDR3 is TGTGCCACCACGTCAGGCGGGACTGAAGCTTTCTTT.

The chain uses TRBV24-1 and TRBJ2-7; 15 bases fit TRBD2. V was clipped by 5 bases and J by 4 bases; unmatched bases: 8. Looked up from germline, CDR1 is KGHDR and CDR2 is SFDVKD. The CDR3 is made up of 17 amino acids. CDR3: CATSAPAGTSGRYEQYF. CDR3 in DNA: TGTGCCACCAGTGCCCCCGCCGGGACTAGCGGGAGGTACGAGCAGTACTTC.

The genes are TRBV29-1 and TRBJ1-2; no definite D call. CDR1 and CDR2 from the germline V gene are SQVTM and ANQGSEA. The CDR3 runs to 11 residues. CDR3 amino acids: CRVGGNGGYTF. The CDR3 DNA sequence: TGCAGGGTCGGAGGTAACGGTGGCTACACCTTC.

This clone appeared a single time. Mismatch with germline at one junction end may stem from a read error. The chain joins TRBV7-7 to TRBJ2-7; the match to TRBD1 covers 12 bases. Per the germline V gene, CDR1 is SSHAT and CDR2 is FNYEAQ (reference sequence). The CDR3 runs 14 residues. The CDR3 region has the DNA TGTGCTAGCAGCGCGGGACAGGGGGCCCACGAGCAGTACTTC. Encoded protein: CASSAGQGAHEQYF.

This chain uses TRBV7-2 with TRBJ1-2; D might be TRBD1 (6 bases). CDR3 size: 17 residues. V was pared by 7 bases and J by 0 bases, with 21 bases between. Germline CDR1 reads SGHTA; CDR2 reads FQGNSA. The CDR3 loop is CASTHTGPLPTNYGYTF. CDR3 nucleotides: TGTGCCAGCACCCATACAGGGCCCCTTCCGACTAACTATGGCTACACCTTC.

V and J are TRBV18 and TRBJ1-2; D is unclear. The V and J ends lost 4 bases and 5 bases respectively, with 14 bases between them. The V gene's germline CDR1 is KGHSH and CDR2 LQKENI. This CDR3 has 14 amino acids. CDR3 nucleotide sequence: TGTGCCAGCTCACGAACATCTGAGGTGTATGGCTACACCTTC. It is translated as CASSRTSEVYGYTF.

The CDR3 DNA reads TGTGCCAGCAGTTTCGGTGGGACAGGGGAAAAACTGTTTTTT. It specifies CASSFGGTGEKLFF. The V gene is TRBV27, the J gene TRBJ1-4, with 9 bases lining up with TRBD1. The CDR3 sequence is 14 residues long. Germline loops: CDR1 MNHEY, CDR2 SMNVEV (reference sequence). J lost 8 bases, V lost 3 bases, and 4 bases had no gene match.

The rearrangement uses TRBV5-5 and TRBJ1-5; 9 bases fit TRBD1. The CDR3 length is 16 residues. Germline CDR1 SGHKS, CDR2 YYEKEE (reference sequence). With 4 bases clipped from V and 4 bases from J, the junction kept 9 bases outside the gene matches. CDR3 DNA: TGTGCCAGCAGCACCTTAGGGGGGACAGGGAATCAGCCCCAGCATTTT. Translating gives CASSTLGGTGNQPQHF.

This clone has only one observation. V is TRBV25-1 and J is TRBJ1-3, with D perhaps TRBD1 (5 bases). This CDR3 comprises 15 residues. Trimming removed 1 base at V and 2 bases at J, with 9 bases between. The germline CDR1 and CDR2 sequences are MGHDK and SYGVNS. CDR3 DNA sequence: TGTGCCAGCAGTGAATTACGGGGGACTGGAAACACCATATATTTT. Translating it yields CASSELRGTGNTIYF.

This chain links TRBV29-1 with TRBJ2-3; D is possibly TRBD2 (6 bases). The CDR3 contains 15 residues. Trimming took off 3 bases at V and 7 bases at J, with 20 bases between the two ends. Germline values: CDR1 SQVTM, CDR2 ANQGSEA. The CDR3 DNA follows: TGCAGCGTTGAGCTGGCTGGGACTCGTACCTATACGCAGTATTTT. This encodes CSVELAGTRTYTQYF.

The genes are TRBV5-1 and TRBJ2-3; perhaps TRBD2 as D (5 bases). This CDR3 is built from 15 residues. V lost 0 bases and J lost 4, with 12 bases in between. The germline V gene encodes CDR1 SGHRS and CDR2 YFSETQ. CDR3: CASSLGPGFADTQYF. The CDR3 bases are TGCGCCAGCAGCTTGGGGCCGGGGTTCGCAGATACGCAGTATTTT.

CDR3 region: CASSATVLGGYTF. The DNA for the CDR3 is TGTGCCAGCAGCGCGACAGTGTTAGGCGGCTACACCTTC. The chain has TRBV7-8 and TRBJ1-2, with D possibly being TRBD1 (5 bases). The CDR3 has 13 amino acids. V dropped 5 bases and J dropped 8 bases, with 15 bases sitting between them. Germline CDR1 and CDR2: SGHVS and FQNEAQ.

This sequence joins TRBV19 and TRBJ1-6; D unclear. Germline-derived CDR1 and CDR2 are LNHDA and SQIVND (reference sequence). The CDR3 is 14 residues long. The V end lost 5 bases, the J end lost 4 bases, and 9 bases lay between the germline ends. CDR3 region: CASSVGVYNSPLHF. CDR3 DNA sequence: TGTGCCAGTAGTGTCGGGGTATATAATTCACCCCTCCACTTT. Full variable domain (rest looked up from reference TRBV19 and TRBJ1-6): DGGITQSPKYLFRKEGQNVTLSCEQNLNHDAMYWYRQDPGQGLRLIYYSQIVNDFQKGDIAEGYSVSREKKESFPLTVTSAQKNPTAFYLCASSVGVYNSPLHFGNGTRLTVT.